One and the same sample provided the 22 T cell receptor beta chains below, sequenced in a study of T-cell memory formation after mild COVID-19. One entry per CDR3 protein results from TCRdb running MiXCR on the 5' RACE reads. In the table there are about half a million distinct CDR3 sequences, around a sixth of which are singletons. The material sequenced was PBMCs or a T cell subset sorted from them (not recorded which). Every receptor here comes from an adult woman who had mild COVID-19 (a few samples of this study predate the infection). Cell type and time point are not known.

In this sample, this clonotype turned up many times. The chain uses TRBV20-1 and TRBJ2-5; possibly TRBD2 for D (6 bases). This CDR3 has 14 residues. The germline gives CDR1 DFQATT, CDR2 SNEGSKA (reference sequence). V gave up 6 bases and J gave up 7 bases, with 21 bases separating them. The CDR3 reads CSARRDLEGATQYF. CDR3 nucleotides: TGCAGTGCGCGGCGGGACCTCGAAGGAGCGACCCAGTACTTC.

Many counts were recorded for this clonotype. The chain employs TRBV4-1 and TRBJ1-2; 10 bases match TRBD1. Germline values: CDR1 MGHRA, CDR2 YSYEKL. The CDR3 is 15 residues long. V dropped 0 bases and J dropped 7; count of bases not matched to a gene: 5. CDR3 nucleotides: TGCGCCAGCAGCCAAGAGCGACAGGGGGCAGGTGGCTACACCTTC. Its translation is CASSQERQGAGGYTF.

This clonotype was picked up a small number of times. The rearrangement uses TRBV30 and TRBJ2-7; D may correspond to TRBD1 or TRBD2 (5 bases each). This CDR3 is 13 amino acids long. V dropped 2 bases and J dropped 0 bases, with 8 bases sitting between them. Germline loops: CDR1 GTSNPN, CDR2 SVGIG (reference sequence). Here the CDR3 reads CAWSKGSSYEQYF. DNA of the CDR3: TGTGCCTGGAGTAAGGGGAGCTCCTACGAGCAGTACTTC.

This rearrangement joins TRBV12-3 or TRBV12-4 to TRBJ2-7, with D hard to call. Trimming removed 0 bases at V and 0 bases at J, with 6 bases between. This CDR3 comprises 14 residues. The CDR3 bases are TGTGCCAGCAGTTTAGCGCTCAACTCCTACGAGCAGTACTTC. Its translation is CASSLALNSYEQYF.

The J gene is TRBJ1-6, the V gene TRBV7-9, with a weak D call TRBD1 (5 bases). Deletions cut 5 bases from V and 10 bases from J, with 12 bases between. The CDR3 totals 13 residues. Germline CDR1 SEHNR, CDR2 FQNEAQ (reference sequence). As DNA, the CDR3 is TGTGCCAGCAGCCTACCCGGGGGATCACCCCTCCACTTT. Residues: CASSLPGGSPLHF.

The CDR3 loop is CASSLTGGFDTGELFF. In nucleotides, the CDR3 is TGTGCCAGCAGCTTAACAGGGGGCTTCGACACCGGGGAGCTGTTTTTT. The V gene is TRBV5-6, the J gene TRBJ2-2, with TRBD1 matching over 9 bases. The length of the CDR3 is 16 residues. V shed 2 bases and J 3 bases; nucleotides not matched to a gene: 5. CDR1 and CDR2 from the germline V gene are SGHDT and YYEEEE.

The chain couples TRBV5-1 to TRBJ1-2; D uncertain. The germline gives CDR1 SGHRS, CDR2 YFSETQ. The CDR3 contains 13 residues. Trimming stripped 0 bases from V and 7 bases from J, with 10 bases between. The CDR3 loop reads CASSLAWESGYTF. CDR3 nucleotide sequence: TGCGCCAGCAGCTTGGCCTGGGAGAGTGGCTACACCTTC.

This clonotype was recorded a few times. This chain joins TRBV5-1 and TRBJ2-5; the match to TRBD2 covers 8 bases. The V and J ends lost 4 bases and 3 bases, in that order; junction bases with no gene match: 11. The CDR3 sequence is 16 residues long. In germline, CDR1 is SGHRS, CDR2 YFSETQ. CDR3 bases: TGCGCCAGCAGCCCCTTAGCGGGGAGGGCGGAAGAGACCCAGTACTTC. This sequence encodes CASSPLAGRAEETQYF.

This clonotype was counted only a few times. V gene TRBV6-2 or TRBV6-3 combines with J gene TRBJ2-7; the D gene is possibly TRBD1 (5 bases). Trimming removed 6 bases at V and 0 bases at J, with 12 bases between. Germline values: CDR1 MNHEY, CDR2 SVGEGT. The CDR3 extends over 14 amino acids. CDR3 amino acids: CASSHDSPSYEQYF. CDR3 bases: TGTGCCAGCAGCCACGACAGTCCCTCCTACGAGCAGTACTTC.

This clonotype was picked up a small number of times. V gene TRBV12-3 or TRBV12-4 combines with J gene TRBJ2-3, with TRBD2 matching 12 bases. V was pared by 4 bases and J by 4 bases, with 12 bases of the junction left unmatched. There are 18 residues in the CDR3. DNA of the CDR3: TGTGCCAGCAGTTATCCGGGGCGACTAGCGGGGGTAGCAGATACGCAGTATTTT. Encoded protein: CASSYPGRLAGVADTQYF.

This clonotype came up once. CDR3 sequence reads: CASRTKRGGSDEQFF. The CDR3 DNA reads as TGTGCCAGCAGAACCAAGCGGGGGGGCAGCGATGAGCAGTTCTTC. The chain is built from TRBV6-6 and TRBJ2-1; TRBD2 agrees at 10 bases. This CDR3 is built from 15 residues. Germline CDR1 reads MNHNY; CDR2 reads SVGAGI (reference sequence). The junction had 10 bases not matched to a gene; V was cut back by 6 bases and J by 8 bases.

This clonotype was seen more than once but under ten times. The V and J genes are TRBV5-1 and TRBJ2-3; TRBD2 matches 15 bases. Germline V lookup: CDR1 SGHRS, CDR2 YFSETQ. V was pared by 0 bases and J by 4 bases, with 3 bases of the junction left unmatched. This CDR3 spans 17 amino acids. CDR3 DNA sequence: TGCGCCAGCAGCTTGGCCCGGACTAGCGGGGGGGCAGATACGCAGTATTTT. Protein: CASSLARTSGGADTQYF.

This sequence joins TRBV4-3 and TRBJ2-1; 8 positions agree with TRBD2. The CDR3 spans 17 residues. Trimming cost V 1 base and J 4 bases; bases outside gene matches: 9. Germline CDR1 and CDR2: LGHNA and YSLEER. The CDR3 DNA follows: TGCGCCAGCAGCCAAGGGGCCGGGACTAGGGGGTACAATGAGCAGTTCTTC. Amino acids: CASSQGAGTRGYNEQFF.

This clonotype has only a few counts. The gene calls are TRBV15 and TRBJ1-1; maybe TRBD1 (5 bases). The V gene lost 6 bases and the J gene lost 1 base, with 9 bases spanning the gap. Germline V gene lookup returns CDR1 LNHNV and CDR2 YYDKDF (reference sequence). The CDR3 spans 13 residues. CDR3 sequence: CATRGQQNTEAFF. CDR3 DNA sequence: TGTGCCACCAGAGGACAACAGAACACTGAAGCTTTCTTT.

This clonotype came up a few times. The genes are TRBV10-3 and TRBJ1-2, with 8 bases fitting TRBD1. With 5 bases clipped from V and 0 bases from J, the junction kept 14 bases outside the gene matches. The germline gives CDR1 ENHRY, CDR2 SYGVKD. The CDR3 has 18 residues. The CDR3: CAISPGQATIRPNYGYTF. CDR3 bases: TGTGCCATCAGTCCGGGACAGGCGACAATCCGTCCTAACTATGGCTACACCTTC.

This clonotype was recorded only once. The chain links TRBV7-9 to TRBJ1-3; 8 nucleotides align to TRBD1. The CDR3 runs 14 residues. Germline V gene sequence: CDR1 SEHNR, CDR2 FQNEAQ (reference sequence). Trimming removed 6 bases from V and 4 bases from J; junction bases left unmatched: 5. CDR3: CASSRGQGGNTIYF. CDR3 coding DNA: TGTGCCAGCAGTCGTGGACAGGGAGGAAACACCATATATTTT.

This sequence joins TRBV20-1 and TRBJ1-6; D remains ambiguous. CDR3 size: 13 residues. V lost 2 bases and J lost 4, with 6 bases in between. Germline V lookup: CDR1 DFQATT, CDR2 SNEGSKA (reference sequence). CDR3 residues: CSARPDYNSPLHF. CDR3 nucleotide sequence: TGCAGTGCTAGACCAGATTATAATTCACCCCTCCACTTT.

This clonotype was detected a few times. V is TRBV4-1 and J is TRBJ2-1; TRBD2 matches 9 bases. V shed 0 bases and J 3 bases; nucleotides not matched to a gene: 9. The CDR3 runs to 18 residues. Germline V gives CDR1 MGHRA, CDR2 YSYEKL. The CDR3 sequence is CASSQEWYSGSLYNEQFF. CDR3 DNA: TGCGCCAGCAGCCAAGAATGGTATAGCGGGAGTCTCTACAATGAGCAGTTCTTC.

This rearrangement joins TRBV6-6 to TRBJ2-7; possibly TRBD1 or TRBD2 for D (6 bases each). Germline CDR1 reads MNHNY; CDR2 reads SVGAGI (reference sequence). The CDR3 length is 17 residues. V was cut by 4 bases and J by 1 base, with 20 bases left in between. CDR3: CASSFTLPGGTSYEQYF. CDR3 bases: TGTGCCAGCAGTTTTACCTTGCCGGGCGGGACATCCTACGAGCAGTACTTC.

This clonotype was detected a few times. This chain uses TRBV4-3 with TRBJ2-5; 12 nucleotides line up with TRBD2. This CDR3 spans 17 amino acids. Germline V CDR1 and CDR2: LGHNA, YSLEER. The V and J ends lost 0 bases and 7 bases, in that order; junction bases with no gene match: 9. CDR3 region: CASSQEASGRVGVTQYF. The CDR3 nucleotides read TGCGCCAGCAGCCAAGAGGCTAGCGGGAGGGTTGGTGTGACCCAGTACTTC.

This clonotype was detected ten times or more. The V call is TRBV7-2, the J call TRBJ2-1; either TRBD1 or TRBD2 may supply D (6 bases each). CDR1 is SGHTA, CDR2 FQGNSA, per germline. The CDR3 sequence is 17 residues long. The V gene lost 5 bases and the J gene lost 0 bases, with 17 bases spanning the gap. The CDR3 loop is CASSHRGGGFSYNEQFF. CDR3 sequence (DNA): TGTGCCAGCAGCCACAGAGGAGGGGGTTTCTCCTACAATGAGCAGTTCTTC.

This clonotype was detected many times. CDR3 nucleotides: TGTGCCAGCAGCGTCTCTAGCGGTCTCAGCACAGATACGCAGTATTTT. This sequence encodes CASSVSSGLSTDTQYF. The genes are TRBV9 and TRBJ2-3, with 7 bases matching TRBD2. V dropped 2 bases and J dropped 0; count of bases not matched to a gene: 6. Germline CDR1 is SGDLS and CDR2 is YYNGEE. The CDR3 has 16 residues.